This T cell receptor (beta chain) was identified in a study of CD8 T cells in ankylosing spondylitis. Study-level results: About 8 highly homologous variants made up a TCR beta motif, and this motif appeared characteristic of ankylosing spondylitis blood. Disease-linked clones bore a CD8+ phenotype, appearing relatively rarely in peripheral blood. In reactive arthritis synovial fluid and blood, some motif variants had been reported before.

Looked up from germline, CDR1 is SQVTM and CDR2 is ANQGSEA. This CDR3 contains 14 residues. V shed 5 bases and J shed 0 bases, with 11 bases lying between them. As the method for making TCR beta libraries, quantitative 5'-RACE with molecular barcodes was used. TCRdb fed the 5' RACE reads into MiXCR, producing one record per CDR3 protein. The sample has roughly 700,000 distinct CDR3 sequences, under 20% seen once. A note on this clonotype: What it binds is unknown.

Sequencing was carried out using blood, either unsorted or a sorted T cell fraction (not recorded which). The chain couples TRBV29-1 to TRBJ2-1; either TRBD1 or TRBD2 may fit D (5 bases each). This TCR derives from a male donor with ankylosing spondylitis. The CDR3 DNA sequence: TGCAGCGTTTACGAGGGGAGCTCCTACAATGAGCAGTTCTTC. Translation gives CSVYEGSSYNEQFF.